What follows is one TCR beta chain and its context. This sample is drawn from a study of shared clonotypes between healthy human individuals. The authors divided CD4+ cells into CD45RA+ naive and CD45RA-negative memory subsets. The protocol was immunoSEQ multiplex PCR, while the TCRdb copy is restricted to in-frame clones and leaves out a portion. This table has a few hundred thousand clones, roughly 97% appearing once. The germline V gene encodes CDR1 SGHTA and CDR2 FQGNSA. V was pared by 4 bases and J by 4 bases, with 13 bases between. The CDR3 has 14 amino acids. The clonotype originates from a woman in her twenties or thirties in good health. The source material was naive CD4+ T cells sorted from blood. Subset described: CD45RA+ positively selected. The J gene is TRBJ1-2, the V gene TRBV7-2, with D unresolved. The CDR3, as DNA: TGTGCCAGCAGCTCCCACGGGATCATCTATGGCTACACCTTC. Protein: CASSSHGIIYGYTF.